This TCR beta chain was recovered during a study of blood T cell repertoires in COVID-19. The repertoire was sequenced with immunoSEQ multiplex PCR; TCRdb's copy has only in-frame clones and lacks some. The data contain just over 150,000 clones, approximately 92% of them singletons. Sequencing was done on a sample of peripheral blood. This receptor was taken from a man aged 25 to 40 with COVID-19, enrolled during active disease.

The CDR3 loop reads CASSEFSSGGADEQFF. The CDR3 coding sequence is TGTGCCAGCAGCGAGTTTTCTAGCGGGGGGGCAGATGAGCAGTTCTTC. The chain has TRBV9 and TRBJ2-1; TRBD2 aligns across 12 bases. V shed 3 bases and J 8 bases; nucleotides not matched to a gene: 9. The CDR3 sequence is 16 residues long. The V gene's germline CDR1 is SGDLS and CDR2 YYNGEE.